These 27 T cell receptor beta chains share one sample of origin, sequenced in a study of post-analysis software for immune sequencing data (dated by TCRdb to the mid-2010s). Results the study describes overall, beyond this receptor: Patients showed significantly higher frequencies than controls for about 5 TRBV segments, among them TRBV5-6, TRBV5-1 and TRBV20-1.

These receptors have no known antigen. Libraries were built with PCR. The instrument was an Illumina HiSeq 2500. To reduce PCR and sequencing biases, unique molecular identifiers were built into the TCR beta cDNA libraries. TCRdb reprocessing: public reads trimmed at Q25 with fastp, clones called with MiXCR, in-frame beta chains kept. CDR3 protein duplicates are merged, each entry listing the most common genes and DNA. The sample yields approximately 770,000 distinct CDR3 sequences; under 60% were counted once. The ten largest clonotypes hold 4% to 5% of the sample. Input material: blood. Receptors were obtained from a girl aged 5-17 years with multiple sclerosis.

This clonotype was seen a handful of times. The V call is TRBV20-1, the J call TRBJ2-1; TRBD2 matches 13 bases. The V segment lost 6 bases and the J segment 4 bases; nucleotides outside the gene matches: 3. There are 14 residues in the CDR3. Germline CDR1 is DFQATT and CDR2 is SNEGSKA (reference sequence). The CDR3 region has the DNA TGCAGTGCCACGGGACTAGCGGGATACAATGAGCAGTTCTTC. Translation: CSATGLAGYNEQFF.

V gene TRBV11-3 combines with J gene TRBJ2-3; 7 bases fit TRBD1. The germline CDR1 and CDR2 sequences are SGHNT and YENEEA. V lost 4 bases to trimming and J lost 3 bases; unmatched junction nucleotides: 7. The CDR3 is 15 amino acids. DNA for the CDR3: TGTGCCAGCAGCTCCACAGGGGTACTAACAGATACGCAGTATTTT. Translating it yields CASSSTGVLTDTQYF.

The chain uses TRBV9 and TRBJ1-2; D is unresolved. The CDR3 contains 11 residues. Trimming took off 3 bases at V and 8 bases at J, with 8 bases between the two ends. CDR1 is SGDLS and CDR2 is YYNGEE in the germline V gene. CDR3 loop: CASSADVGYTF. DNA of the CDR3: TGTGCCAGCAGCGCAGATGTCGGCTACACCTTC.

This clonotype came up a few times. The chain couples TRBV12-3 or TRBV12-4 to TRBJ2-5; weak D call: TRBD2 (5 bases). The CDR3 is 14 amino acids. The V gene lost 6 bases and the J gene lost 4 bases, with 15 bases spanning the gap. CDR3 region: CASSPRAVRETQYF. The CDR3 DNA reads TGTGCCAGCAGCCCCCGAGCGGTTAGAGAGACCCAGTACTTC.

J is TRBJ2-1 and V is TRBV15; unclear D gene. CDR1 LNHNV and CDR2 YYDKDF come from the germline V gene (reference sequence). The CDR3 loop spans 16 amino acids. Deletions cut 4 bases from V and 0 bases from J, with 13 bases between. The CDR3, as DNA: TGTGCCACCAGCAAGGTTGCTCCGAGCTCCTACAATGAGCAGTTCTTC. It yields the protein CATSKVAPSSYNEQFF.

This clonotype was seen a few times. This sequence joins TRBV9 and TRBJ2-7; D is unresolved. This CDR3 has 13 residues. V gave up 1 base and J gave up 4 bases, with 9 bases separating them. Germline CDR1 reads SGDLS; CDR2 reads YYNGEE. The CDR3 region has the DNA TGTGCCAGCAGCGTAAGTCCTGGGTACGAGCAGTACTTC. It encodes CASSVSPGYEQYF.

The chain uses TRBV29-1 and TRBJ2-5; D possibly corresponds to TRBD2 (5 bases). The germline gives CDR1 SQVTM, CDR2 ANQGSEA. The CDR3 contains 13 residues. Between the trimmed V and J ends, which lost 4 bases and 4 bases, there was a span of 13 bases. The CDR3: CSVGKGVIETQYF. The CDR3 DNA follows: TGCAGCGTTGGGAAGGGAGTGATAGAGACCCAGTACTTC. The full variable domain, completed using reference TRBV29-1 and TRBJ2-5, is SAVISQKPSRDICQRGTSLTIQCQVDSQVTMMFWYRQQPGQSLTLIATANQGSEATYESGFVIDKFPISRPNLTFSTLTVSNMSPEDSSIYLCSVGKGVIETQYFGPGTRLLVL.

This rearrangement joins TRBV5-1 to TRBJ1-1; D may be TRBD1 (5 bases). V lost 3 bases, J lost 5 bases, and 14 bases lay in between. Germline V lookup: CDR1 SGHRS, CDR2 YFSETQ. The CDR3 has 14 amino acids. The CDR3 sequence: CASSWGSPQTEAFF. Written as DNA, the CDR3 is TGCGCCAGCAGCTGGGGGTCCCCGCAGACTGAAGCTTTCTTT.

J is TRBJ2-7 and V is TRBV6-5; D may be TRBD2 (6 bases). Trimming took off 6 bases at V and 3 bases at J, with 18 bases between the two ends. This CDR3 region has 15 residues. Germline lookup yields CDR1 MNHEY and CDR2 SVGAGI. The CDR3 region is CASSREGGLYYEQYF. The CDR3 nucleotides are TGTGCCAGCAGCCGCGAGGGAGGCCTTTACTACGAGCAGTACTTC.

This clonotype appeared once. V usage is TRBV5-1 and J usage is TRBJ1-2; the D gene is possibly TRBD1 (6 bases). The germline gives CDR1 SGHRS, CDR2 YFSETQ. This CDR3 contains 13 residues. Trimming shortened V by 2 bases and J by 4 bases, and 9 bases separated the two germline ends. CDR3 region: CASSLWTAYGYTF. The CDR3 region has the DNA TGCGCCAGCAGCTTATGGACAGCCTATGGCTACACCTTC.

In this sample, this clonotype turned up a few times. The genes are TRBV6-1 and TRBJ2-1; 11 positions agree with TRBD2. Germline V gives CDR1 MNHNS, CDR2 SASEGT. V gave up 2 bases and J gave up 4 bases; unmatched junction bases: 1. The CDR3 consists of 15 residues. CDR3 nucleotide sequence: TGTGCCAGCAGTGAATCTAGCGGGGGGTACAATGAGCAGTTCTTC. Its protein is CASSESSGGYNEQFF.

The table lists this clonotype with a few counts. The CDR3 region has the DNA TGTGCCAGCAGTTTTGCGGACAGGACTAACTATGGCTACACCTTC. Protein sequence: CASSFADRTNYGYTF. V and J are TRBV12-3 or TRBV12-4 and TRBJ1-2; 7 bases are a match to TRBD1. This CDR3 spans 15 amino acids. With 3 bases clipped from V and 0 bases from J, the junction kept 4 bases outside the gene matches.

This chain connects TRBV20-1 to TRBJ2-1; D might be TRBD2 (6 bases). V was shortened by 5 bases and J by 3 bases, with 20 bases between the two germline ends. Germline CDR1 DFQATT, CDR2 SNEGSKA (reference sequence). This CDR3 spans 16 amino acids. The CDR3 coding sequence is TGCAGTGCTTTGGGACTCTCGTCTCGGGACTACAATGAGCAGTTCTTC. Its protein is CSALGLSSRDYNEQFF.

The sample holds a few counts of this clonotype. The rearrangement uses TRBV6-5 and TRBJ2-5; 8 nucleotides match TRBD2. This CDR3 spans 16 amino acids. The germline V gene encodes CDR1 MNHEY and CDR2 SVGAGI. The V gene end was trimmed by 2 bases and the J gene end by 4 bases; junction bases not matched to a gene: 9. The CDR3 spells CASSYGGSGKGETQYF. CDR3 DNA: TGTGCCAGCAGTTACGGTGGTAGCGGGAAAGGAGAGACCCAGTACTTC.

The gene calls are TRBV12-3 or TRBV12-4 and TRBJ2-7; D is uncertain. The J call may be incorrect, as the DNA end agrees better with TRBJ2-5. The CDR3 runs to 14 residues. CDR3 nucleotides: TGTGCCAGCAGTTTGGGCAGGTTCAGCGAGACCCAGTACTTC. It specifies CASSLGRFSETQYF.

This chain connects TRBV7-2 to TRBJ1-4; 7 bases fit TRBD1. The CDR3 length is 18 residues. Germline CDR1 and CDR2: SGHTA and FQGNSA. V lost 5 bases to trimming and J lost 0 bases; unmatched junction nucleotides: 12. CDR3 in amino acids: CASSPQAGTAATNEKLFF. In nucleotides, the CDR3 is TGTGCCAGCAGCCCACAGGCCGGGACAGCTGCAACTAATGAAAAACTGTTTTTT.

The chain links TRBV11-2 to TRBJ2-7, with 7 bases matching TRBD2. The CDR3 is made up of 15 amino acids. J gave up 4 bases and V 1 base, and 7 bases lay outside the gene matches. Germline V gene data show CDR1 as SGHAT and CDR2 as FQNNGV. The CDR3 sequence is CASSLVGGGGYEQYF. CDR3 sequence (DNA): TGTGCCAGCAGCTTAGTAGGCGGGGGAGGGTACGAGCAGTACTTC.

The chain employs TRBV20-1 and TRBJ1-4; D is uncertain. The CDR3 spans 12 residues. Germline V gene lookup returns CDR1 DFQATT and CDR2 SNEGSKA (reference sequence). Trimming stripped 5 bases from V and 14 bases from J, with 18 bases between. The DNA for the CDR3 is TGCAGTGCTGCAACCGGTCCCGCCAGCCTGTTTTTT. Its translation: CSAATGPASLFF.

The rearrangement uses TRBV15 and TRBJ2-7; 8 bases are a match to TRBD2. The end of the DNA aligns better with TRBJ2-5, so the J call may be wrong. The CDR3 length is 17 residues. Germline V gene sequence: CDR1 LNHNV, CDR2 YYDKDF (reference sequence). In DNA form, the CDR3 reads TGTGCCACCAGCAGAGAGGGGACTAGAGGGGCTGAAGAGACCCAGTACTTC. It is translated as CATSREGTRGAEETQYF.

This rearrangement joins TRBV27 to TRBJ2-1, with 10 bases identical to TRBD2. CDR3 length equals 17 residues. CDR1 MNHEY and CDR2 SMNVEV come from the germline V gene (reference sequence). J gave up 2 bases and V 5 bases, and 9 bases lay outside the gene matches. This chain's CDR3 is CASSPRTSGYPYNEQFF. The CDR3 nucleotides read TGTGCCAGCAGTCCGAGGACTAGCGGATACCCCTACAATGAGCAGTTCTTC.

This clonotype was counted a few times. This chain uses TRBV5-1 with TRBJ2-5; 7 bases agree with TRBD2. After removal of 5 bases from V and 4 bases from J, the junction contained 8 bases not matched to a gene. Germline V gene data show CDR1 as SGHRS and CDR2 as YFSETQ. The CDR3 covers 14 residues. The CDR3 reads CASRLGGRRETQYF. The CDR3 DNA reads TGCGCCAGCAGACTCGGCGGGAGACGAGAGACCCAGTACTTC.

The table lists this clonotype with a few counts. This chain joins TRBV7-9 and TRBJ2-7, with TRBD2 as a possible D gene (5 bases). With 5 bases removed from V and 6 bases from J, the gap between germline ends came to 17 bases. Looked up from germline, CDR1 is SEHNR and CDR2 is FQNEAQ (reference sequence). This CDR3 is built from 14 residues. CDR3: CASSPGGLPSEQYF. CDR3 nucleotide sequence: TGTGCCAGCAGCCCCGGCGGGTTGCCCAGCGAGCAGTACTTC.

This clonotype was found once. CDR3 DNA: TGCAGTGCTCCAGGGGGACAGGGTGGCTACACCTTC. As protein: CSAPGGQGGYTF. This chain links TRBV20-1 with TRBJ1-2; 9 bases agree with TRBD1. Germline V gene lookup returns CDR1 DFQATT and CDR2 SNEGSKA (reference sequence). The V and J ends lost 5 bases and 7 bases, in that order; junction bases with no gene match: 5. The length of the CDR3 is 12 residues.

The chain couples TRBV29-1 to TRBJ1-1, with a tentative D call TRBD1 (6 bases). Trimming shortened V by 6 bases and J by 1 base, and 12 bases separated the two germline ends. Per the germline V gene, CDR1 is SQVTM and CDR2 is ANQGSEA. CDR3 length: 13 residues. CDR3 sequence (DNA): TGCAGCGTCTGGACAGACACGAACACTGAAGCTTTCTTT. The encoded protein is CSVWTDTNTEAFF. Combining the CDR3 with reference TRBV29-1 and TRBJ1-1 gives the whole variable domain SAVISQKPSRDICQRGTSLTIQCQVDSQVTMMFWYRQQPGQSLTLIATANQGSEATYESGFVIDKFPISRPNLTFSTLTVSNMSPEDSSIYLCSVWTDTNTEAFFGQGTRLTVV.

The CDR3 is CASSQARLVVGGGDEQFF. The CDR3 coding sequence is TGCGCCAGCAGCCAAGCCCGACTGGTAGTGGGAGGGGGGGATGAGCAGTTCTTC. This sequence joins TRBV4-3 and TRBJ2-1; a possible D gene is TRBD2 (7 bases). Germline assignment: CDR1 LGHNA and CDR2 YSLEER. Trimming took 1 base from V and 8 from J, leaving 24 bases between them. The CDR3 length is 18 residues.

The chain joins TRBV6-6 to TRBJ2-5; 7 bases are shared with TRBD2. The J call may be mistaken, given a closer DNA end match to TRBJ2-7. Germline V gene data show CDR1 as MNHNY and CDR2 as SVGAGI (reference sequence). The CDR3 is 13 amino acids. In DNA, the CDR3 is TGTGCCAGCAGTTACTTGACGGGAGGCGAGCAGTACTTC. It is translated as CASSYLTGGEQYF.

The chain links TRBV20-1 to TRBJ2-1; 7 nucleotides match TRBD2. The CDR3 totals 13 residues. The V segment lost 0 bases and the J segment 10 bases; nucleotides outside the gene matches: 6. The germline gives CDR1 DFQATT, CDR2 SNEGSKA (reference sequence). The CDR3: CSARDQMREEQFF. CDR3 nucleotides: TGCAGTGCTAGAGATCAGATGCGGGAGGAGCAGTTCTTC.